Listed below are T cell receptor beta chains from one sample, sequenced in a study of response to subunit inactivated influenza vaccine. TCRdb reanalysed the RT-PCR reads using MiXCR and keeps one entry per CDR3 protein. In the table there are under 800,000 distinct CDR3 sequences, approximately 15% of which are singletons. The input for sequencing was PBMCs from blood, taken approximately 15 days before vaccination. The origin of the receptors is a man aged 50 or older who received an inactivated influenza vaccine. Each CDR3 is given with its conserved first and last residue. D genes are given only for firm matches. Clone size is not always given. Where it is, it says once, few, many or a class for expanded clones.

>.|TRBV6-2/TRBV6-3|TRBJ2-1|TRBD2
TGTGCCAGCAGTTACCAGGGACTAGCGGATTTTAATGAGCAGTTCTTC
CASSYQGLADFNEQFF
>.|TRBV9|TRBJ2-7|TRBD1
TGTGCCAGCAGCGTAGGCGGGACAGGGATCTACGAGCAGTACTTC
CASSVGGTGIYEQYF
>many|TRBV3-1|TRBJ2-1|TRBD1
TGTGCCAGCAGTCGACAGGGGGGTTTCTACAATGAGCAGTTCTTC
CASSRQGGFYNEQFF
>.|TRBV27|TRBJ1-1|.
TGTGCCAGCAGTTCCTCTAGGACAGCCCCGGAAGCTTTCTTT
CASSSSRTAPEAFF
>many|TRBV10-2|TRBJ2-7|.
TGCGCCAGCAGTGAGTCTAGCCCCTACGAGCAGTACTTC
CASSESSPYEQYF
>.|TRBV6-5|TRBJ2-7|.
TGTGCCAGCAGTTACGGCTACAGTTCCCGCGAGCAGTACTTC
CASSYGYSSREQYF
>few|TRBV3-1|TRBJ2-5|.
TGTGCCAGCAGCCAAAAAAAAGGGCCTAGGTTGATGGAGACCCAGTACTTC
CASSQKKGPRLMETQYF
>.|TRBV6-1|TRBJ1-2|.
TGTGCCAGCACTCCCGGACGGTATCCCACTGGCTACACCTTC
CASTPGRYPTGYTF
>.|TRBV3-1|TRBJ2-5|.
TGTGCCAGCAGCCAAGTTAGGGAAGAGACCCAGTACTTC
CASSQVREETQYF
>few|TRBV5-1|TRBJ2-7|TRBD1
TGCGCCAGCAGCTGGGCCACAGGGGGCCCTGTCTACGAGCAGTACTTC
CASSWATGGPVYEQYF
>many|TRBV5-1|TRBJ2-3|.
TGCGCCAGCAGATCTCGCTTAAAAAGTGGAGGGGGAAACACAGATACGCAGTATTTT
CASRSRLKSGGGNTDTQYF
>.|TRBV20-1|TRBJ2-4|.
TGCAGTGCCGGGGGTCCGCAGGTTAGCTCCAAAAACATTCAGTACTTC
CSAGGPQVSSKNIQYF
>many|TRBV5-1|TRBJ2-1|.
TGCGCCAGCAGCTTGGGAAACAGGGCGGGCTACAATGAGCAGTTCTTC
CASSLGNRAGYNEQFF
>many|TRBV12-3/TRBV12-4|TRBJ1-1|.
TGTGCCAGCAGCCGCGACAGCCTCACTGAAGCTTTCTTT
CASSRDSLTEAFF
>few|TRBV19|TRBJ1-2|.
TGTGCCAGTAGTATATCGTCGCGGATCTATGGCTACACCTTC
CASSISSRIYGYTF
>few|TRBV2|TRBJ2-5|TRBD2
TGTGCCGGATTCGTAGCGGGGGGCGAAGAGACCCAGTACTTC
CAGFVAGGEETQYF
>.|TRBV15|TRBJ2-3|TRBD2
TGTGCCACCAGCAGAGATCTGACTAGCCGCACAGATACGCAGTATTTT
CATSRDLTSRTDTQYF
>.|TRBV3-1|TRBJ1-1|.
TGTGCCAGCAGCCAAGCAGACAGACGTTACACTGAAGCTTTCTTT
CASSQADRRYTEAFF
>few|TRBV12-3/TRBV12-4|TRBJ2-5|.
TGTGCCAGCATGAGGGGGTCCGCAGAGACCCAGTACTTC
CASMRGSAETQYF
>few|TRBV2|TRBJ2-2|.
TGTGCCAGCAGTGCGGTTAAGGAGCTGTTTTTT
CASSAVKELFF
>.|TRBV7-9|TRBJ1-2|.
TGTGCCAGCAGCTTAGGACCGACCGCTGGCTACACCTTC
CASSLGPTAGYTF
>.|TRBV7-2|TRBJ2-3|.
TGTGCCAGCAGCTTGGGGGGATTAATGTATTTT
CASSLGGLMYF
>.|TRBV7-2|TRBJ1-4|TRBD1
TGTGCCAGCAGCGCGGGACAGGGGGCCGTAAAACTGTTTTTT
CASSAGQGAVKLFF
>once|TRBV6-1|TRBJ2-5|TRBD2
TGTGCCAGCAGTGAAGAGGTTAGCGGGAGGGTAGGAGAGACCCAGTACTTC
CASSEEVSGRVGETQYF
>.|TRBV5-1|TRBJ2-7|.
TGCGCCAGCAAGAGGGATACCACCTACGAGCAGTACTTC
CASKRDTTYEQYF
>few|TRBV20-1|TRBJ2-7|TRBD1
TGCAGTGCTCCTAGACAGGGCGCCTACGAGCAGTACTTC
CSAPRQGAYEQYF
>few|TRBV7-2|TRBJ1-1|.
TGTGCCAGCAGCCTCCAGGGTCTAGGTGAAGCTTTCTTT
CASSLQGLGEAFF
>.|TRBV10-3|TRBJ2-7|.
TGTGCCATCACCGAGAACAGGGAGGGCTACGAGCAGTACTTC
CAITENREGYEQYF
>few|TRBV7-6|TRBJ2-7|TRBD2
TGTGCCAGCAGCTTAACTAGCGTCACCTACGAGCAGTACTTC
CASSLTSVTYEQYF
>few|TRBV18|TRBJ2-5|.
TGTGCCAGCTCACCACCCCTCGGCAGACAAGAGACCCAGTACTTC
CASSPPLGRQETQYF
>few|TRBV10-3|TRBJ2-2|TRBD2
TGTGCCATCAGGGGAGCCCGGACTAGCGGGAACACCGGGGAGCTGTTTTTT
CAIRGARTSGNTGELFF
>.|TRBV19|TRBJ2-7|.
TGTGCCAGTAGTATAAGTGGCACCTACGAGCAGTACTTC
CASSISGTYEQYF
>few|TRBV20-1|TRBJ2-1|.
TGCAGTGCCAGCAAGGGCCAGACGCAGTTCTTC
CSASKGQTQFF
>few|TRBV7-2|TRBJ2-1|.
TGTGCCAGCAGCTTATTCAGGGGACAAACCTCCAACAATGAGCAGTTCTTC
CASSLFRGQTSNNEQFF
>many|TRBV7-2|TRBJ1-5|.
TGTGCCAGCAGCCCCTCACGAAATCAGCCCCAGCATTTT
CASSPSRNQPQHF
>few|TRBV15|TRBJ2-1|TRBD1
TGTGCCACCAGCAGCCGGGACAGGAGTTACAATGAGCAGTTCTTC
CATSSRDRSYNEQFF
>few|TRBV20-1|TRBJ2-7|TRBD2
TGCAGTGCCTACGGACTAGCGGGCACGAATTATTACTACGAGCAGTACTTC
CSAYGLAGTNYYYEQYF
>.|TRBV20-1|TRBJ2-3|TRBD1
TGCTGTGCTAGAGGGGCGACAGGGGTGACCACAGATACGCAGTATTTT
CCARGATGVTTDTQYF
>few|TRBV7-2|TRBJ2-2|TRBD1
TGTGCCAGCAGCGAGAGACAGGGTAGCGGGGAGCTGTTTTTT
CASSERQGSGELFF
>.|TRBV5-1|TRBJ1-4|TRBD1
TGCGCCAGCAGCGGGGGACAGGGAAGGGGCACTAATGAAAAACTGTTTTTT
CASSGGQGRGTNEKLFF
>few|TRBV27|TRBJ2-1|TRBD2
TGTGCCAGCAGTAGCGGGAGGGGCTACAATGAGCAGTTCTTC
CASSSGRGYNEQFF
>few|TRBV7-2|TRBJ2-3|.
TGTGCCAGCAGCTCGGGTTACTCAGATACGCAGTATTTT
CASSSGYSDTQYF
>.|TRBV7-2|TRBJ1-2|TRBD1
TGTGCCAGCAGCTCGGGACAGGGCCGAAGGGGCTATGGCTACACCTTC
CASSSGQGRRGYGYTF
>.|TRBV5-6|TRBJ1-1|TRBD1
TGTGCCAGCAGCTTGGAGATCCGGGACAGGGAAGCCGCTGAAGCTTTCTTT
CASSLEIRDREAAEAFF
>.|TRBV4-3|TRBJ2-7|.
TGCGCCAGCAGCCAAGTTCCCCGCCTCGAGCAGTACTTC
CASSQVPRLEQYF
>few|TRBV4-3|TRBJ2-2|TRBD1
TGCGCCAGCAGCCCCAGGACAGGGGGCTCGAACACCGGGGAGCTGTTTTTT
CASSPRTGGSNTGELFF
>few|TRBV12-3/TRBV12-4|TRBJ1-2|TRBD1
TGTGCCAGCAGTTTCAGGGGGGGCGGCTACACCTTC
CASSFRGGGYTF
>few|TRBV29-1|TRBJ1-1|.
TGCAGCGTTGTTGGACACCGGAACACTGAAGCTTTCTTT
CSVVGHRNTEAFF
>few|TRBV28|TRBJ2-7|.
TGTGCCAGCAGTTTTCTCGGGGCAGAAACCTACGAGCAGTACTTC
CASSFLGAETYEQYF
>.|TRBV24-1|TRBJ1-2|.
TGTGCCACCAGTGATTCCCGGCTCAGGGGCTACACCTTC
CATSDSRLRGYTF
>.|TRBV2|TRBJ2-3|.
TGTGCCAGCAGTGACCCGGGACACCCGTTGGATACGCAGTATTTT
CASSDPGHPLDTQYF
>few|TRBV27|TRBJ1-2|.
TGTGCCAGCAGTGGAGACCGGGGCTATGGCTACACCTTC
CASSGDRGYGYTF
>few|TRBV7-2|TRBJ2-1|.
TGTGCCAGCAGCCAACTCAGGACAGACCCCTACAATGAGCAGTTCTTC
CASSQLRTDPYNEQFF
>.|TRBV5-1|TRBJ1-1|.
TGCGCCAGCAGCATTGCTTCCATGGAGGGTTGGGCTTTCTTT
CASSIASMEGWAFF
>few|TRBV12-3/TRBV12-4|TRBJ2-7|TRBD2
TGTGCCAGCAGGCCCGGACTAGCGGGAGGGGAGCAGTACTTC
CASRPGLAGGEQYF
>few|TRBV12-3/TRBV12-4|TRBJ1-6|.
TGTGCCAGCAGTTGGGGAAGATATAATTCACCCCTCCACTTT
CASSWGRYNSPLHF